A single sample gave rise to the 20 T cell receptor beta chains below, sequenced in a study of shared clonotypes between healthy human individuals. Measured with immunoSEQ multiplex PCR; TCRdb has only the in-frame clones, and not every one. The top ten hold more than 9% of the sample, which has 150,000 to 200,000 clones, approximately 61% seen once. The sequenced sample was memory CD4+ T cells sorted from blood. Stated subset: CD45RA-negative fraction. The receptor source for this set is a man between 25 and 39 years old in good health.

The table lists this clone with a few counts. The chain combines TRBV27 with TRBJ2-6; 7 bases line up with TRBD1. Germline V gene lookup returns CDR1 MNHEY and CDR2 SMNVEV (reference sequence). The length of the CDR3 is 16 residues. J lost 3 bases, V lost 6 bases, and 8 bases had no gene match. For the CDR3, the DNA is TGTGCCAGCAGAGATAGACAGGGTAGTGGGGCCAACGTCCTGACTTTC. Translated, it gives CASRDRQGSGANVLTF.

V and J are TRBV5-5 and TRBJ2-1; 12 nucleotides agree with TRBD2. Per germline, CDR1 SGHKS and CDR2 YYEKEE (reference sequence). The CDR3 contains 16 residues. After removal of 0 bases from V and 7 bases from J, the junction contained 5 bases not matched to a gene. The CDR3 coding sequence is TGTGCCAGCAGCTTGGGACTAGCGGGAGTATGGAATGAGCAGTTCTTC. It encodes CASSLGLAGVWNEQFF.

V and J are TRBV7-2 and TRBJ1-2; tentatively, D is TRBD1 (6 bases). Germline V gene data show CDR1 as SGHTA and CDR2 as FQGNSA. The CDR3 consists of 15 residues. V lost 3 bases and J 2 bases, leaving 13 bases between the germline ends. CDR3 amino acids: CASSFGGTGNYGYTF. CDR3 in DNA: TGTGCCAGCAGCTTCGGGGGAACAGGGAACTATGGCTACACCTTC.

This clone was counted at least ten times. J is TRBJ1-3 and V is TRBV19; tentatively, D is TRBD1 (5 bases). The V gene's germline CDR1 is LNHDA and CDR2 SQIVND (reference sequence). There are 14 residues in the CDR3. V shed 5 bases and J shed 2 bases, with 10 bases lying between them. The CDR3 region has the DNA TGTGCCAGTAGTCGTGGGGGTCCTGGAAACACCATATATTTT. Translating it yields CASSRGGPGNTIYF.

The chain links TRBV2 to TRBJ2-7, with 7 nucleotides matching TRBD1. The CDR3 length is 16 residues. CDR1 and CDR2 (germline): SNHLY, FYNNEI. The V segment lost 4 bases and the J segment 0 bases; nucleotides outside the gene matches: 9. The CDR3 bases are TGTGCCAGCAGTGCACAGGGGCATTTCTCCTCCTACGAGCAGTACTTC. Amino acid sequence: CASSAQGHFSSYEQYF.

V and J are TRBV19 and TRBJ1-5, with TRBD1 as a possible D gene (6 bases). V was shortened by 7 bases and J by 3 bases, with 16 bases between the two germline ends. The V gene's germline CDR1 is LNHDA and CDR2 SQIVND (reference sequence). The CDR3 has 15 residues. CDR3 bases: TGTGCCAGTACCCGATTGGACAGAGACAATCAGCCCCAGCATTTT. The encoded protein is CASTRLDRDNQPQHF.

This chain uses TRBV4-3 with TRBJ1-1; no clear D gene. CDR3 size: 14 residues. CDR1 and CDR2 (germline): LGHNA, YSLEER. The V end lost 0 bases, the J end lost 4 bases, and 9 bases lay between the germline ends. This CDR3 reads CASSQDWGSTEAFF. DNA for the CDR3: TGCGCCAGCAGCCAAGATTGGGGTAGCACTGAAGCTTTCTTT.

This clone showed up just a few times. The chain links TRBV28 to TRBJ1-1; possibly TRBD1 for D (6 bases). This CDR3 has 14 residues. CDR1 is MDHEN and CDR2 is SYDVKM in the germline V gene. V was shortened by 5 bases and J by 3 bases, with 13 bases between the two germline ends. The CDR3 is CASSPPGHYTEAFF. For the CDR3, the DNA is TGTGCCAGCAGTCCACCGGGACACTACACTGAAGCTTTCTTT.

In its sample, this clone was seen a few times. The rearrangement uses TRBV19 and TRBJ2-7, with 8 bases lining up with TRBD1. Germline values: CDR1 LNHDA, CDR2 SQIVND (reference sequence). After removal of 6 bases from V and 5 bases from J, the junction contained 6 bases not matched to a gene. This CDR3 has 13 amino acids. CDR3 nucleotides: TGTGCCAGTAGGCCCGACAGGGGCCACGAGCAGTACTTC. Amino acids: CASRPDRGHEQYF.

The chain joins TRBV7-8 to TRBJ2-3; 11 bases are a match to TRBD2. Germline V CDR1 and CDR2: SGHVS, FQNEAQ. The CDR3 runs 21 residues. Trimming at V came to 0 bases and at J to 1 base, leaving 15 bases not matched to a gene. Here the CDR3 DNA reads TGTGCCAGCAGCTTAGCTAGCGGGAGGGTTTTCTCCTATGTAGGCACAGATACGCAGTATTTT. Amino acid sequence: CASSLASGRVFSYVGTDTQYF.

This clone was detected many times. The chain has TRBV5-4 and TRBJ2-3; a weak D match, TRBD2 (6 bases). CDR3 length: 16 amino acids. Trimming pared 0 bases from V and 0 bases from J, leaving 11 bases between. Per germline, CDR1 SGHNT and CDR2 YYREEE (reference sequence). DNA of the CDR3: TGTGCCAGCAGCTTGGCCCGGGAGAGAAGCACAGATACGCAGTATTTT. Its translation: CASSLARERSTDTQYF.

The V call is TRBV10-1, the J call TRBJ1-5, with a possible D match to TRBD1 (6 bases). The CDR3 loop spans 15 amino acids. V shed 6 bases and J shed 0 bases, with 12 bases lying between them. CDR1 and CDR2 from the germline V gene are WNHNN and SYGVQD (reference sequence). In nucleotides, the CDR3 is TGCGCCAGCAGGGACAGTCAGTATAGCAATCAGCCCCAGCATTTT. It codes for CASRDSQYSNQPQHF.

This clone was seen at least ten times. J is TRBJ2-3 and V is TRBV7-2; no firm D call. CDR3 length: 10 amino acids. Per germline, CDR1 SGHTA and CDR2 FQGNSA. CDR3: CMESTDTQYF. The CDR3 DNA reads as TGTATGGAGAGCACAGATACGCAGTATTTT.

This clone occurred many times. The chain employs TRBV18 and TRBJ2-3; TRBD2 agrees at 11 bases. The J segment lost 4 bases and the V segment lost 0 bases, leaving 6 bases of the junction unmatched. Per the germline V gene, CDR1 is KGHSH and CDR2 is LQKENI. This CDR3 is 17 amino acids long. CDR3 amino acids: CASSPPLLAGDADTQYF. As DNA, the CDR3 is TGTGCCAGCTCACCACCGCTACTAGCGGGAGATGCAGATACGCAGTATTTT.

The rearrangement uses TRBV4-3 and TRBJ2-1, with 10 bases lining up with TRBD2. The CDR3 totals 16 residues. The trim removed 1 base at V and 10 bases at J, leaving 10 bases unmatched. The germline V gene encodes CDR1 LGHNA and CDR2 YSLEER. For the CDR3, the DNA is TGCGCCAGCAGCCAAGGGACTAGCGGCGCAGTGGGGGAGCAGTTCTTC. This gives the protein CASSQGTSGAVGEQFF.

This clone was seen only a few times. In nucleotides, the CDR3 is TGTGCCAGTAGTATAGATCACAGCTCCACCTATGGCTACACCTTC. Translating gives CASSIDHSSTYGYTF. This sequence joins TRBV19 and TRBJ1-2; D is ambiguous. CDR1 and CDR2 (germline): LNHDA, SQIVND (reference sequence). Trimming removed 0 bases from V and 4 bases from J, with 12 bases in between. The CDR3 length is 15 residues.

This clone was counted once. V usage is TRBV27 and J usage is TRBJ2-3; 11 nucleotides line up with TRBD2. The V segment lost 6 bases and the J segment 3 bases; nucleotides outside the gene matches: 5. Germline values: CDR1 MNHEY, CDR2 SMNVEV (reference sequence). The CDR3 is 15 amino acids. CDR3 DNA: TGTGCCAGCAGAAAAACTAGCGGGAGAACAGATACGCAGTATTTT. Translated: CASRKTSGRTDTQYF.

The rearrangement uses TRBV9 and TRBJ2-7; 11 nucleotides match TRBD1. The CDR3 spans 15 residues. Trimming cost V 4 bases and J 3 bases; bases outside gene matches: 6. Germline V gene lookup returns CDR1 SGDLS and CDR2 YYNGEE. CDR3 residues: CASSPGTGGGYEQYF. DNA of the CDR3: TGTGCCAGCAGCCCCGGGACAGGGGGAGGCTACGAGCAGTACTTC.

The chain combines TRBV9 with TRBJ2-2; 7 bases match TRBD1. Germline lookup yields CDR1 SGDLS and CDR2 YYNGEE. This CDR3 region has 17 residues. The V and J ends lost 2 bases and 4 bases, in that order; junction bases with no gene match: 11. The CDR3 loop is CASSVDFGTAVTGELFF. Here the CDR3 DNA reads TGTGCCAGCAGCGTCGATTTCGGGACAGCGGTCACCGGGGAGCTGTTTTTT.

V and J are TRBV11-2 and TRBJ2-3; 12 nucleotides agree with TRBD1. Germline loops: CDR1 SGHAT, CDR2 FQNNGV. V shed 6 bases, J shed 6 bases, and the junction held 7 bases outside the gene matches. This CDR3 is built from 15 residues. The CDR3 loop reads CASRTGTGGWDTQYF. The CDR3 nucleotides are TGTGCCAGCAGGACCGGGACAGGGGGCTGGGATACGCAGTATTTT.